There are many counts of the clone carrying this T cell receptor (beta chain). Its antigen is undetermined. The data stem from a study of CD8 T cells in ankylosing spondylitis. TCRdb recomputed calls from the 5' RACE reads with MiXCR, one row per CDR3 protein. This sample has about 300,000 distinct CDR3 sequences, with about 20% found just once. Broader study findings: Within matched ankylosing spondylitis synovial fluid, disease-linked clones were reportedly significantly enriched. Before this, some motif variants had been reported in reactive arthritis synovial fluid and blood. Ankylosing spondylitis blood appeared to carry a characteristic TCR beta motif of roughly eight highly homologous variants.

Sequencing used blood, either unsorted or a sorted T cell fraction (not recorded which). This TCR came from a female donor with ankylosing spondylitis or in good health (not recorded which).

The CDR3 bases are TGTGCCAGCAGCTTAGCGCGTGGCGAGCAGTACTTC. It encodes CASSLARGEQYF. V usage is TRBV7-2 and J usage is TRBJ2-7; no reliable D call. V was pared by 0 bases and J by 6 bases, with 6 bases between. Looked up from germline, CDR1 is SGHTA and CDR2 is FQGNSA. The CDR3 sequence is 12 residues long.